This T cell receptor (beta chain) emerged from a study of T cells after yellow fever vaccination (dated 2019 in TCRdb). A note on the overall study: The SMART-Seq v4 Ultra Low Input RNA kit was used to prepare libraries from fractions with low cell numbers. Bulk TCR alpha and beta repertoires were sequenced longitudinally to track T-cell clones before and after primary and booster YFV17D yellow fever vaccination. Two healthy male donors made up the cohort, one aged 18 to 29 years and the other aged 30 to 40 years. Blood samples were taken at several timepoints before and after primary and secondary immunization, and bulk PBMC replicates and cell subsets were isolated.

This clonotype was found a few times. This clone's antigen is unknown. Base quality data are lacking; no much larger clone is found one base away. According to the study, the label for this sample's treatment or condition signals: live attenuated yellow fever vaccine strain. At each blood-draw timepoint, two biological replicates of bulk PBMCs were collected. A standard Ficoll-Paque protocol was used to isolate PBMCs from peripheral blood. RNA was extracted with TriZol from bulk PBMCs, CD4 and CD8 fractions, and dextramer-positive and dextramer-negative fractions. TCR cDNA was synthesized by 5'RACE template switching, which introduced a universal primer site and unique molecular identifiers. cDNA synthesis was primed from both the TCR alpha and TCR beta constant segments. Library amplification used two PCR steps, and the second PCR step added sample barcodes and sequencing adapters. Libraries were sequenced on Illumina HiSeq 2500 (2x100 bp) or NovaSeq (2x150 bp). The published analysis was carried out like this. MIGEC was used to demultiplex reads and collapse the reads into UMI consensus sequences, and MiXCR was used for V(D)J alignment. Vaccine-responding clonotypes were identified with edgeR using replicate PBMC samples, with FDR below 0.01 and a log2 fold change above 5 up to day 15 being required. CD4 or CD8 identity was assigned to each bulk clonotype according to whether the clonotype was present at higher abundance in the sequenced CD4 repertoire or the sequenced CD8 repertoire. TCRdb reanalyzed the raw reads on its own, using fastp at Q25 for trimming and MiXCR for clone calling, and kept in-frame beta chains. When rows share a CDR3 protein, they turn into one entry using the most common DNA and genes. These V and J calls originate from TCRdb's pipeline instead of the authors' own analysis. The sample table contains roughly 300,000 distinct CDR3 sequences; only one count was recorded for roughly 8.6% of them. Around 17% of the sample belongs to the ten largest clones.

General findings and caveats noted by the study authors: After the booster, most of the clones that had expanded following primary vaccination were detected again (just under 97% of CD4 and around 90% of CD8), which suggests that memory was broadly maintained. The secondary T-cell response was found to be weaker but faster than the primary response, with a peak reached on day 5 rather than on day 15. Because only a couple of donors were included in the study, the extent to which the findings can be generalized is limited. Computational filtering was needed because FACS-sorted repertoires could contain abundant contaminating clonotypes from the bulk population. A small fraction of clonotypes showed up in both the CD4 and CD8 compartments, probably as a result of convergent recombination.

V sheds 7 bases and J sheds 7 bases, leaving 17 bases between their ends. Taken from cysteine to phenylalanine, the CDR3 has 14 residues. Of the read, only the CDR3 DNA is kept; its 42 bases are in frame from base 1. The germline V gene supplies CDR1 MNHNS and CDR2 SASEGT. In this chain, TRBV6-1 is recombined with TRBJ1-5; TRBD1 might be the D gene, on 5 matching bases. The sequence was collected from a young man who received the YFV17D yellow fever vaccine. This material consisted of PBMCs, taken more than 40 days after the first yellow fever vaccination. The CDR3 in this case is CASKGRGVWQPQHF. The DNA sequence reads TGTGCCAGCAAGGGTCGGGGGGTTTGGCAGCCCCAGCATTTT.